Listed below are T cell receptor beta chains from one sample, sequenced in a study of radiotherapy plus CTLA-4 blockade in lung cancer. Sequenced by immunoSEQ multiplex PCR; TCRdb stores in-frame clones only, minus some. The data show about 120,000 clones, about 90% seen once. Sequenced material: peripheral blood, taken from a patient treated with radiotherapy plus ipilimumab. The receptors here all came from a human donor with non-small cell lung cancer that progressed on radiotherapy plus ipilimumab. Both conserved end residues are part of each CDR3. Each record gives: D gene, J gene, V gene, clone size, CDR3 DNA, CDR3 protein. D genes are given only for firm matches. Expanded clones are given a class, and other clones once, few, many or no size at all.

>TRBD2|TRBJ2-1|TRBV7-9|few
TGTGCCAGCAGCTGGACTAGCTACAATGAGCAGTTCTTC
CASSWTSYNEQFF
>.|TRBJ1-1|TRBV5-1|.
TGCGCCAGCAGCTGGGAAAACAGGAACACTGAAGCTTTCTTT
CASSWENRNTEAFF
>.|TRBJ2-1|TRBV2|.
TGTGCCAGCAGTGGCCCTTTAAATGAGCAGTTCTTC
CASSGPLNEQFF
>.|TRBJ2-5|TRBV5-1|few
TGCGCCAGCAGCCGTTTCGACAGCGCCCCGGGGGAGACCCAGTACTTC
CASSRFDSAPGETQYF
>.|TRBJ2-3|TRBV7-2|few
TGTGCCAGCAGCTCTCTCAGGGGGGGGTTAGCAGATACGCAGTATTTT
CASSSLRGGLADTQYF
>TRBD2|TRBJ2-1|TRBV5-6|.
TGTGCCAGCAGCGCCCCGGGACTAGCGGGAGTCAATGAGCAGTTCTTC
CASSAPGLAGVNEQFF
>.|TRBJ1-5|TRBV5-1|once
TGCGCCAGCAGTTTGGACTCTTCAGGCCAGCCCCAGCATTTT
CASSLDSSGQPQHF
>.|TRBJ1-2|TRBV7-9|few
TGTGCCAGCAGCTTATCGGACAGCAACTATGGCTACACCTTC
CASSLSDSNYGYTF
>.|TRBJ1-5|TRBV6-1|.
TGTGCCAGCAGTGAAGGAACTGCTGGAAGTAATCAGCCCCAGCATTTT
CASSEGTAGSNQPQHF
>.|TRBJ1-3|TRBV5-1|.
TGCGCCAGCAGCTCGAACCCAGCGACCCCTGGAAACACCATATATTTT
CASSSNPATPGNTIYF
>TRBD2|TRBJ2-1|TRBV7-9|.
TGTGCCAGCAGCTTAGCGGCACTAGCGAATGAGCAGTTCTTC
CASSLAALANEQFF
>TRBD1|TRBJ1-5|TRBV6-5|.
TGTGCCAGCAGTGTAGGGACAGGGTTGTATCAGCCCCAGCATTTT
CASSVGTGLYQPQHF
>.|TRBJ2-2|TRBV5-5|.
TGTGCCAGCAAGGAGGGGAGTGGCACCGGGGAGCTGTTTTTT
CASKEGSGTGELFF
>TRBD1|TRBJ2-5|TRBV6-1|.
TGTGCCAGCAGTTCCGGGACAGGGGGCGAAGAGACCCAGTACTTC
CASSSGTGGEETQYF
>.|TRBJ2-2|TRBV10-1|.
TGCGCCAGCAGTGTAAGCTCCCAGGACACCGGGGAGCTGTTTTTT
CASSVSSQDTGELFF
>TRBD2|TRBJ2-1|TRBV2|.
TGTGCCAGCAGGGGAGGGACTCACTACAATGAGCAGTTCTTC
CASRGGTHYNEQFF
>.|TRBJ1-5|TRBV28|.
TGTGCCAGCAGTTTAGTTGGTCCGAATAGCAATCAGCCCCAGCATTTT
CASSLVGPNSNQPQHF
>.|TRBJ1-2|TRBV9|.
TGTGCCAGCAGCGTAGGTGAACGTTTGGGGGGCTGGGGCTACACCTTC
CASSVGERLGGWGYTF
>TRBD1|TRBJ1-1|TRBV29-1|few
TGCAGCGTTGCCGCAGCGACAGGGGACACTGAAGCTTTCTTT
CSVAAATGDTEAFF
>.|TRBJ2-5|TRBV9|.
TGTGCCAGCAGCGCGGGGCCCACCGAGACCCAGTACTTC
CASSAGPTETQYF
>TRBD1|TRBJ1-2|TRBV6-5|.
TGTGCCACTTACAGGGGGAGTGGTGGCTACACCTTC
CATYRGSGGYTF